This T cell receptor beta chain was obtained from a study of T cells after yellow fever vaccination. Each CDR3 protein gets one entry after TCRdb re-called the 5' RACE reads with MiXCR. The data hold roughly 300,000 distinct CDR3 sequences, with roughly 7% observed a single time. Remarks on this clonotype: Its matching antigen is unknown.

Findings of the study overall: Compared with primary, the secondary response was weaker and peaked at day 5, not 15. Clonotype sharing between CD4 and CD8 compartments was small. The booster saw the reappearance of most primary-vaccination clones (approximately 96% CD4, roughly 90% CD8).

Germline CDR1 and CDR2: LNHNV and YYDKDF (reference sequence). The CDR3 spans 16 residues. Trimming at V came to 5 bases and at J to 0 bases, leaving 8 bases not matched to a gene. The chain carries TRBV15 and TRBJ2-3; 7 bases are shared with TRBD2. The source was PBMCs, collected around 45 days after the first yellow fever vaccination. The origin of this receptor is a man aged 18-30 years who received the YFV17D yellow fever vaccine. The CDR3 loop is CATSATVGLSTDTQYF. CDR3 in DNA: TGTGCCACCAGCGCCACTGTGGGACTAAGCACAGATACGCAGTATTTT.